A selection of T cell receptor beta chains follows, all from one sample in a study of identical twins. Using its own MiXCR run on the 5' RACE reads, TCRdb lists one record per CDR3 protein. The sample includes 220,000 or so distinct CDR3 sequences, around 6.6% of them seen just once. These sequences were also reported in another study, on yellow fever vaccine responses in identical twins.

Source material: memory (CD45RO+) T cells sorted from blood. These receptors were obtained from a woman younger than 30 in good health. Both conserved end residues are part of each CDR3. D genes are given only for firm matches. Clone size is not always given. Where it is, it says once, few, many or a class for expanded clones.

V: TRBV5-1
size: many
J: TRBJ2-7
D: TRBD2
DNA: TGCGCCAGCAGCCCCAGAGCCGGCGGGAGAACGTACGAGCAGTACTTC
CDR3: CASSPRAGGRTYEQYF

V: TRBV20-1
size: -
J: TRBJ2-4
D: -
DNA: TGCAGTGCCCGACGGGGGCAAGAGAGCATTCAGTACTTC
CDR3: CSARRGQESIQYF

V: TRBV24-1
size: -
J: TRBJ2-3
D: -
DNA: TGTGCCACCAGTGAGGGGGAGGTCCTGGATACGCAGTATTTT
CDR3: CATSEGEVLDTQYF

V: TRBV12-3/TRBV12-4
size: many
J: TRBJ1-3
D: -
DNA: TGTGCCAGCAGTTTTATGGACACCATATATTTT
CDR3: CASSFMDTIYF

V: TRBV7-7
size: -
J: TRBJ2-5
D: -
DNA: TGTGCCAGCAGCTTAAACACGGTGCAGACCCAGTACTTC
CDR3: CASSLNTVQTQYF

V: TRBV6-5
size: few
J: TRBJ2-5
D: TRBD2
DNA: TGTGCCAGCAGTTACACTAGCGGGGGGACCCAAGAGACCCAGTACTTC
CDR3: CASSYTSGGTQETQYF

V: TRBV20-1
size: few
J: TRBJ2-4
D: -
DNA: TGCAGTGCTAGGGAATCCCAGATAGCCAAAAACATTCAGTACTTC
CDR3: CSARESQIAKNIQYF

V: TRBV20-1
size: -
J: TRBJ1-1
D: -
DNA: TGCAGTGCGCCGCCGGGGTCGTTGACGAACACTGAAGCTTTCTTT
CDR3: CSAPPGSLTNTEAFF

V: TRBV2
size: -
J: TRBJ2-7
D: TRBD2
DNA: TGTGCCAGCCGACTAGCGGGGGGCTACGAGCAGTACTTC
CDR3: CASRLAGGYEQYF

V: TRBV4-1
size: -
J: TRBJ1-1
D: -
DNA: TGCGCCAGCAGCCAGCCTAGGGAGGTTGAAGCTTTCTTT
CDR3: CASSQPREVEAFF

V: TRBV19
size: -
J: TRBJ2-1
D: TRBD2
DNA: TGTGCCAGTAAGAATGCGGGAGTTAGTGAGCAGTTCTTC
CDR3: CASKNAGVSEQFF

V: TRBV5-1
size: many
J: TRBJ2-1
D: TRBD2
DNA: TGCGCCAGCTCCGCTAGCGGGAGTGTCTATGAGCAGTTCTTC
CDR3: CASSASGSVYEQFF

V: TRBV25-1
size: many
J: TRBJ1-2
D: -
DNA: TGTGCCAGCAGTGATCCCGGACATGGCTACACCTTC
CDR3: CASSDPGHGYTF

V: TRBV4-2
size: few
J: TRBJ2-4
D: TRBD1
DNA: TGTGCCAGCAGCCAAGGGGGGACAGGGATGGCCAAAAACATTCAGTACTTC
CDR3: CASSQGGTGMAKNIQYF

V: TRBV12-3/TRBV12-4
size: few
J: TRBJ2-7
D: TRBD2
DNA: TGTGCCAGCAGAACGGGAGGGCCACCCTACGAGCAGTACTTC
CDR3: CASRTGGPPYEQYF

V: TRBV5-1
size: -
J: TRBJ2-2
D: -
DNA: TGCGCCAGCAGCTCCCAGGGGTATGGCACCGGGGAGCTGTTTTTT
CDR3: CASSSQGYGTGELFF

V: TRBV6-1
size: many
J: TRBJ2-7
D: TRBD1
DNA: TGTGCCAGCAGACGGGACAGGACGTCCTACGAGCAGTACTTC
CDR3: CASRRDRTSYEQYF

V: TRBV20-1
size: -
J: TRBJ2-3
D: -
DNA: TGCAGTGCTAGGGGACTGGAGTTCGAAACAGATACGCAGTATTTT
CDR3: CSARGLEFETDTQYF

V: TRBV3-1
size: -
J: TRBJ2-1
D: TRBD2
DNA: TGTGCCACCAGCCGAGTAGCCGGGACTAGCGGATACAATGAGCAGTTCTTC
CDR3: CATSRVAGTSGYNEQFF

V: TRBV6-2/TRBV6-3
size: many
J: TRBJ1-1
D: -
DNA: TGTGCCAGCAGTCCCCGGGGCAGCCGGAACACTGAAGCTTTCTTT
CDR3: CASSPRGSRNTEAFF

V: TRBV20-1
size: few
J: TRBJ2-2
D: TRBD2
DNA: TGCAGTGCCACCGGACTAGCGGGAGGAGTCACCGGGGAGCTGTTTTTT
CDR3: CSATGLAGGVTGELFF

V: TRBV7-6
size: few
J: TRBJ2-2
D: -
DNA: TGTGCCAGCAGCAACATCTGGGGGGCGAACACCGGGGAGCTGTTTTTT
CDR3: CASSNIWGANTGELFF

V: TRBV24-1
size: -
J: TRBJ2-3
D: TRBD2
DNA: TGTGCCACCAGTGGTGGAACTAGCGGGATCACAGATACGCAGTATTTT
CDR3: CATSGGTSGITDTQYF

V: TRBV5-8
size: few
J: TRBJ2-2
D: -
DNA: TGTGCCAGCAGCAAGAGGGACACCGGGGAGCTGTTTTTT
CDR3: CASSKRDTGELFF

V: TRBV24-1
size: many
J: TRBJ2-1
D: TRBD2
DNA: TGTGCCACCAGTGATCGCGGGGGGAAGCAGTTCTTC
CDR3: CATSDRGGKQFF

V: TRBV11-2
size: -
J: TRBJ2-1
D: TRBD2
DNA: TGTGCCAGCAGCACAGGACTAGCTGGCTATGAGCAGTTCTTC
CDR3: CASSTGLAGYEQFF

V: TRBV3-1
size: few
J: TRBJ2-1
D: -
DNA: TGTGCCAGCAGCCAAGATTGGAATGAGCAGTTCTTC
CDR3: CASSQDWNEQFF

V: TRBV11-2
size: few
J: TRBJ1-1
D: -
DNA: TGTGCCAGCAGCTTAAGAGACACTGAAGCTTTCTTT
CDR3: CASSLRDTEAFF

V: TRBV25-1
size: many
J: TRBJ1-1
D: TRBD1
DNA: TGTGCCAGCAGCGGACAGGGGACGTTTGGCACTGAAGCTTTCTTT
CDR3: CASSGQGTFGTEAFF

V: TRBV6-5
size: -
J: TRBJ2-1
D: TRBD2
DNA: TGTGCCAGCAGTTACGTTGCGGGAGGGCCCAATGAGCAGTTCTTC
CDR3: CASSYVAGGPNEQFF

V: TRBV5-5
size: -
J: TRBJ2-7
D: -
DNA: TGTGCCAGCAGCTTCGGGACGGTCTCCTACGAGCAGTACTTC
CDR3: CASSFGTVSYEQYF

V: TRBV9
size: -
J: TRBJ2-2
D: -
DNA: TGTGCCAGCAGCGCGGGGAGAGACACCGGGGAGCTGTTTTTT
CDR3: CASSAGRDTGELFF